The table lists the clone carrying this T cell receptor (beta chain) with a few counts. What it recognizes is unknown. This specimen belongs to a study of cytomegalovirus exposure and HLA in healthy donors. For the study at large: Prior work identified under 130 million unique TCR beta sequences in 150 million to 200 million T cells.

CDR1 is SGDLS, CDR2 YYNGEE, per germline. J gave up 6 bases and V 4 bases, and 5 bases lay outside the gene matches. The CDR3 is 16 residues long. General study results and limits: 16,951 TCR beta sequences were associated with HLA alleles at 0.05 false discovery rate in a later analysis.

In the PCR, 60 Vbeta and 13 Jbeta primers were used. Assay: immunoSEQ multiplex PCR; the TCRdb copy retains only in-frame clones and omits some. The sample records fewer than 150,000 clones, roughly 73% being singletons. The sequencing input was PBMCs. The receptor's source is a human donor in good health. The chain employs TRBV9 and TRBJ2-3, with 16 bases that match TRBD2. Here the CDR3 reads CASSPGLAGGVDTQYF. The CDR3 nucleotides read TGTGCCAGCAGCCCGGGACTAGCGGGGGGGGTGGATACGCAGTATTTT.